The 20 T cell receptor beta chains given below trace back to one sample, sequenced in a study of monozygotic twins with inflammatory bowel disease. TCRdb reprocessed the 5' RACE reads and stores each CDR3 protein as one record, lacking DNA. Its table lists 80,000 or so distinct CDR3 sequences. The sample comprised blood. The receptor set was obtained from a human donor with ulcerative colitis or Crohn's disease, or a healthy co-twin of an affected twin (not recorded which).

This chain links TRBV19 with TRBJ2-5; there is no DNA to check the TCRdb D call of TRBD1. This CDR3 is 15 amino acids long. Germline V gene data show CDR1 as LNHDA and CDR2 as SQIVND (reference sequence). The CDR3 reads CASRRFDREQETQYF.

The chain joins TRBV6-5 to TRBJ2-2. In germline, CDR1 is MNHEY, CDR2 SVGAGI. This CDR3 is 14 amino acids long. This CDR3 reads CASSSLANAGELFF.

The V gene is TRBV5-1, the J gene TRBJ2-1; the D call of TRBD1 rests on TCRdb alone, since no DNA is present to check it. This CDR3 comprises 15 residues. The germline gives CDR1 SGHRS, CDR2 YFSETQ. The CDR3 sequence is CASRLDAGTGVEQFF.

V is TRBV20-1 and J is TRBJ1-2; the TCRdb call, TRBD1, lacks DNA for checking. The V gene's germline CDR1 is DFQATT and CDR2 SNEGSKA (reference sequence). The CDR3 consists of 12 residues. CDR3 protein: CSAQDRGYGYTF.

V is TRBV19 and J is TRBJ1-5; as DNA is missing, the TRBD1 call by TCRdb cannot be tested. The CDR3 is 15 residues long. CDR1 and CDR2 from the germline V gene are LNHDA and SQIVND (reference sequence). The CDR3 sequence is CASWDRGRLNQPQHF.

This chain's CDR3 is CASSLARHNTGELFF. V and J are TRBV7-2 and TRBJ2-2. This CDR3 has 15 amino acids. Germline assignment: CDR1 SGHTA and CDR2 FQGNSA.

The V call is TRBV27, the J call TRBJ1-6. This CDR3 has 16 residues. Per the germline V gene, CDR1 is MNHEY and CDR2 is SMNVEV (reference sequence). The CDR3 loop reads CASSLSVEYLSSPLHF.

The rearrangement joins TRBV12-3 or TRBV12-4 to TRBJ2-2; TCRdb designates TRBD1, a call that cannot be tested without DNA. The CDR3 spans 19 residues. The CDR3 loop reads CASSLNPILGGRNTGELFF.

This chain joins TRBV6-1 and TRBJ1-1; TCRdb outputs TRBD1, but without DNA this stays unchecked. CDR1 is MNHNS, CDR2 SASEGT, per germline. The CDR3 runs 16 residues. The chain's CDR3 is CASSTSEGLRVAEAFF.

The chain couples TRBV7-3 to TRBJ1-1; the TRBD1 assignment by TCRdb is unverifiable without DNA. The germline CDR1 and CDR2 sequences are SGHTA and FQGTGA. The CDR3 contains 13 residues. This CDR3 reads CASSLTQDTEAFF.

The rearrangement uses TRBV7-9 and TRBJ2-2; the TCRdb call, TRBD2, lacks DNA for checking. Germline V CDR1 and CDR2: SEHNR, FQNEAQ (reference sequence). The length of the CDR3 is 15 residues. CDR3 region: CASSLVGTPTGELFF.

The gene calls are TRBV19 and TRBJ1-5; no DNA is available, so the TRBD1 call from TCRdb remains unchecked. This CDR3 is built from 12 residues. Germline V gene sequence: CDR1 LNHDA, CDR2 SQIVND (reference sequence). The CDR3 loop is CASTQGAQPQHF. The full variable domain, its missing parts supplied by reference TRBV19 and TRBJ1-5, is DGGITQSPKYLFRKEGQNVTLSCEQNLNHDAMYWYRQDPGQGLRLIYYSQIVNDFQKGDIAEGYSVSREKKESFPLTVTSAQKNPTAFYLCASTQGAQPQHFGDGTRLSIL.

The chain employs TRBV10-3 and TRBJ2-1. The germline gives CDR1 ENHRY, CDR2 SYGVKD. The CDR3 has 11 amino acids. CDR3 amino acids: CAISKDNEQFF.

This sequence joins TRBV6-2 or TRBV6-3 and TRBJ1-5; TCRdb proposes TRBD1, but this gene call is untestable without DNA. This CDR3 is 16 amino acids long. Germline CDR1 and CDR2: MNHEY and SVGEGT. CDR3 sequence reads: CASSQSFNRGYQPQHF.

The chain uses TRBV19 and TRBJ1-1; TCRdb's D call of TRBD1 is untestable without DNA. The CDR3 has 14 amino acids. The V gene's germline CDR1 is LNHDA and CDR2 SQIVND (reference sequence). The CDR3 spells CATTTGRSNTEAFF.

The chain joins TRBV5-1 to TRBJ1-2; TCRdb lists TRBD1, though no DNA is available to test this call. CDR1 and CDR2 (germline): SGHRS, YFSETQ. The CDR3 spans 17 residues. CDR3 sequence reads: CASSPRTGVSDNYGYTF. The full variable domain, in which reference TRBV5-1 and TRBJ1-2 provide the parts outside the CDR3, is KAGVTQTPRYLIKTRGQQVTLSCSPISGHRSVSWYQQTPGQGLQFLFEYFSETQRNKGNFPGRFSGRQFSNSRSEMNVSTLELGDSALYLCASSPRTGVSDNYGYTFGSGTRLTVV.

The genes are TRBV5-6 and TRBJ2-2; TCRdb proposes TRBD1, but this gene call is untestable without DNA. Per germline, CDR1 SGHDT and CDR2 YYEEEE. CDR3 length equals 15 residues. The CDR3 here is CASSLWDRGSGELFF.

J is TRBJ2-7 and V is TRBV12-3 or TRBV12-4; with no DNA, the TCRdb D assignment of TRBD1 cannot be verified. This CDR3 contains 16 residues. Here the CDR3 reads CASSHHPGRVKDEQYF.

The rearrangement uses TRBV28 and TRBJ2-4; TCRdb's assignment of TRBD1 cannot be checked, as there is no DNA. The germline gives CDR1 MDHEN, CDR2 SYDVKM. The CDR3 length is 18 residues. CDR3 sequence reads: CASSTVPPGQGVRDIQYF.

The rearrangement uses TRBV19 and TRBJ2-5; TCRdb's D call of TRBD2 is untestable without DNA. In germline, CDR1 is LNHDA, CDR2 SQIVND (reference sequence). The CDR3 sequence is 16 residues long. CDR3 loop: CASSLERGGTQETQYF.